This is a list of T cell receptor beta chains from one sample in a study of shared clonotypes between healthy human individuals. Measured with immunoSEQ multiplex PCR; TCRdb has only the in-frame clones, and not every one. Counted here are about 2 million clones, 95% occurring once; the ten biggest clones make up 0.13%. Source material: naive CD4+ T cells sorted from blood. These receptors all come from a man aged 18 to 35 in good health. CDR3s include the opening cysteine and the closing phenylalanine or tryptophan. A D gene is named only where the DNA matches it firmly. Clone size is given for some rows only: seen once, a few or many times, or a class if the clone is expanded.

j_call,clone_size,v_call,d_call,cdr3_nt,cdr3_aa
TRBJ1-6,NA,TRBV7-2,NA,TGTGCCAGCAGCTCTGGGACGGGGAATTCACCCCTCCACTTT,CASSSGTGNSPLHF
TRBJ1-5,NA,TRBV28,NA,TGTGCCAGGGAGAACTCTAGGACGGAGGGTGGCCCGACGGATCAGCCCCAGCATTTT,CARENSRTEGGPTDQPQHF
TRBJ1-1,NA,TRBV18,NA,TGTGCCAGCTCTCAACAGCAGAACACTGAAGCTTTCTTT,CASSQQQNTEAFF
TRBJ1-2,NA,TRBV6-5,NA,TGTGCCAGCAGTTACCCCGACCATCTCGGCTACACCTTC,CASSYPDHLGYTF
TRBJ1-3,NA,TRBV30,NA,TGTGCCTGGAGTGTACAAGACGGGGGTATGATATATTTT,CAWSVQDGGMIYF
TRBJ2-3,NA,TRBV9,NA,TGTGCCAGCAGCGTAGAGGAAGGGGGTACGCAGTATTTT,CASSVEEGGTQYF
TRBJ2-7,NA,TRBV29-1,TRBD1,TGCAGCGTCCGGACAGGGCACAACGAGCAGTACTTC,CSVRTGHNEQYF
TRBJ2-7,NA,TRBV27,TRBD1,TGTGCCAGCAGTTCAACTTCCGGGACAGTCTACACGCAGTACTTC,CASSSTSGTVYTQYF
TRBJ2-4,NA,TRBV4-3,NA,TGCGCCAGCAGCCAAGCGGGCATAAACATTCAGTACTTC,CASSQAGINIQYF
TRBJ2-1,NA,TRBV7-8,NA,TGTGCCAGCAGCAAAACTCGCATGTCGGACAATGAGCAGTTCTTC,CASSKTRMSDNEQFF
TRBJ2-7,NA,TRBV29-1,TRBD2,TGCAGCGTTATGACTAGCGGGGGGGCCGGGGAGCAGTACTTC,CSVMTSGGAGEQYF
TRBJ2-1,NA,TRBV10-1,TRBD2,TGCGCCAGCCAACCGGGACTAGGCCAATACAATGAGCAGTTCTTC,CASQPGLGQYNEQFF
TRBJ2-6,NA,TRBV9,TRBD1,TGTGCCAGCAGTGGAGACAGGGTGTTCCTTCTTGGGGCCAACGTCCTGACTTTC,CASSGDRVFLLGANVLTF
TRBJ1-6,NA,TRBV5-1,NA,TGCGCCAGCAGCTTGGAGGCCGACAATTCACCCCTCCACTTT,CASSLEADNSPLHF
TRBJ2-7,NA,TRBV7-6,TRBD1,TGTGCCAGCAGCTTAGGTCAGGGGGTTAACGAGCAGTACTTC,CASSLGQGVNEQYF
TRBJ1-6,NA,TRBV27,NA,TGTGCCAGCAGTTTACAGGGGATGTTCTCACCCCTCCACTTT,CASSLQGMFSPLHF
TRBJ1-6,once,TRBV30,TRBD1,TGTGCCGGACAAACAGGGGACTATTTGGGTTCACCCCTCCACTTT,CAGQTGDYLGSPLHF
TRBJ2-2,NA,TRBV6-5,NA,TGTGCCAGCAATACCGCGGGTCCCGGGGCCGGGGAGCTGTTTTTT,CASNTAGPGAGELFF
TRBJ2-5,NA,TRBV11-2,NA,TGTGCCAGCAGCTTCCCGGGGGCATCCCCACAAGAGACCCAGTACTTC,CASSFPGASPQETQYF
TRBJ2-5,NA,TRBV6-6,NA,TGTGCCAGCGAGAACCCCGTTGGGTTGACCCAGTACTTC,CASENPVGLTQYF
TRBJ1-2,NA,TRBV7-6,NA,TGTGCCAGCAGCCGGGGCTCGGGCGGCTATGGCTACACCTTC,CASSRGSGGYGYTF
TRBJ2-5,NA,TRBV15,TRBD2,TGTGCCACCAGCGTACTAGCGGGAGTGGAGACCCAGTACTTC,CATSVLAGVETQYF
TRBJ1-1,NA,TRBV5-1,NA,TGCGCCAGCAGCTCTGGACAGACGACTGAAGCTTTCTTT,CASSSGQTTEAFF
TRBJ1-3,NA,TRBV28,TRBD1,TGTGCCAGCAGAGCCCCACAGGGGCCCTCTGGAAACACCATATATTTT,CASRAPQGPSGNTIYF
TRBJ1-2,NA,TRBV6-5,NA,TGTGTCAGCAGTTACTCGATGGGAGGCTACACCTTC,CVSSYSMGGYTF
TRBJ2-7,NA,TRBV25-1,NA,TGTGCCAGCGGACATCTTTTATACGAGCAGTACTTC,CASGHLLYEQYF
TRBJ1-5,NA,TRBV6-6,NA,TGTGCCAGCAGTTACTCGAAAGCCGGGTCCAATCAGCCCCAGCATTTT,CASSYSKAGSNQPQHF
TRBJ1-2,NA,TRBV30,NA,TGTGCCTGGAGGACACGACTCCTCAGGGGCTTTAACTATGGCTACACCTTC,CAWRTRLLRGFNYGYTF
TRBJ2-1,NA,TRBV7-2,NA,TGTGCCAGCAGCTTTCCTACTACCCACAATGAGCAGTTCTTC,CASSFPTTHNEQFF
TRBJ1-4,NA,TRBV5-1,NA,TGCGCCAGCAGCCCAGTGCTGGGCGACGAAAAACTGTTTTTT,CASSPVLGDEKLFF
TRBJ2-7,NA,TRBV27,NA,TGTGCCAGCAGTTTATCCCCCGCCTACGAGCAGTACTTC,CASSLSPAYEQYF
TRBJ2-2,NA,TRBV7-2,NA,TGTGCCAGCAGCTTTGTCCAGGGGAGCACCGGGGAGCTGTTTTTT,CASSFVQGSTGELFF
TRBJ2-7,NA,TRBV18,TRBD2,TGTGCCAGCTCAAGGACTAGCGGGCAAAGCTCCTACGAGCAGTACTTC,CASSRTSGQSSYEQYF
TRBJ1-2,NA,TRBV30,NA,TGTGCCTGGAGTGTACAACAGAAATCGGTTGGCTACACCTTC,CAWSVQQKSVGYTF
TRBJ2-6,NA,TRBV14,NA,TGTGCCAGCAGCCAAGGATTGGTTTCTGGGGCCAACGTCCTGACTTTC,CASSQGLVSGANVLTF
TRBJ1-4,NA,TRBV30,NA,TGTGCCTGGAGTGTGGGGGTGGCTAATGAAAAACTGTTTTTT,CAWSVGVANEKLFF
TRBJ1-3,once,TRBV6-1,NA,TGTGCCAGCATAATTTGGGAGGCTGGAAACACCATATATTTT,CASIIWEAGNTIYF
TRBJ2-1,NA,TRBV5-1,TRBD2,TGCGCCAGCAGCGATAGCGGGAGCTCCTACAATGAGCAGTTCTTC,CASSDSGSSYNEQFF
TRBJ2-4,NA,TRBV29-1,NA,TGCAGCGTCTTTCGGGACGGGAAAAACATTCAGTACTTC,CSVFRDGKNIQYF
TRBJ1-1,once,TRBV11-2,NA,TGTGCCAGCAGCTTTGGGGATAGAAACACTGAAGCTTTCTTT,CASSFGDRNTEAFF
TRBJ1-2,NA,TRBV5-1,NA,TGCGCCAGCAGCTTTGCAGGGAACTATGGCTACACCTTC,CASSFAGNYGYTF
TRBJ1-6,NA,TRBV11-2,NA,TGTGCCAGCAGCCAAGGTGGGGGGCCACCCCTCCACTTT,CASSQGGGPPLHF
TRBJ2-7,NA,TRBV28,TRBD1,TGTGCCAGCAGTTCGGTAGGACAGGGAATCCCCTACGAGCAGTACTTC,CASSSVGQGIPYEQYF
TRBJ2-7,NA,TRBV29-1,NA,TGCAGCGTGAGAAGGGGGACCGATAGAATCTACGAGCAGTACTTC,CSVRRGTDRIYEQYF
TRBJ1-1,once,TRBV30,NA,TGTGCCTCCAGTTGGGACACTGAAGCTTTCTTT,CASSWDTEAFF
TRBJ2-5,once,TRBV10-3,NA,TGTGCCATCAGTGAGTCGGGTGGACAAGAGACCCAGTACTTC,CAISESGGQETQYF
TRBJ2-2,NA,TRBV18,NA,TGTGCCAGCTCGCCCGGGACTCACCATAAGAACACCGGGGAGCTGTTTTTT,CASSPGTHHKNTGELFF
TRBJ1-2,NA,TRBV28,NA,TGTGCCAGCAGTGAGGGAACGGGTTATGGCTACACCTTC,CASSEGTGYGYTF
TRBJ1-6,NA,TRBV19,NA,TGTGCCAGTAGTATACAGGGTATCTATAATTCACCCCTCCACTTT,CASSIQGIYNSPLHF
TRBJ2-6,NA,TRBV6-6,NA,TGTGCCAGCAGTTCGGTCAGCCCGCGCGTCCTGACTTTC,CASSSVSPRVLTF
TRBJ1-1,NA,TRBV7-9,TRBD1,TGTGCCAGCAGGACAGGGATGAACACTGAAGCTTTCTTT,CASRTGMNTEAFF
TRBJ2-5,NA,TRBV7-2,TRBD2,TGTGCCAGCAGCCGATTAGCGGGGGGCCGAGCAACGCCTCAGTACTTC,CASSRLAGGRATPQYF